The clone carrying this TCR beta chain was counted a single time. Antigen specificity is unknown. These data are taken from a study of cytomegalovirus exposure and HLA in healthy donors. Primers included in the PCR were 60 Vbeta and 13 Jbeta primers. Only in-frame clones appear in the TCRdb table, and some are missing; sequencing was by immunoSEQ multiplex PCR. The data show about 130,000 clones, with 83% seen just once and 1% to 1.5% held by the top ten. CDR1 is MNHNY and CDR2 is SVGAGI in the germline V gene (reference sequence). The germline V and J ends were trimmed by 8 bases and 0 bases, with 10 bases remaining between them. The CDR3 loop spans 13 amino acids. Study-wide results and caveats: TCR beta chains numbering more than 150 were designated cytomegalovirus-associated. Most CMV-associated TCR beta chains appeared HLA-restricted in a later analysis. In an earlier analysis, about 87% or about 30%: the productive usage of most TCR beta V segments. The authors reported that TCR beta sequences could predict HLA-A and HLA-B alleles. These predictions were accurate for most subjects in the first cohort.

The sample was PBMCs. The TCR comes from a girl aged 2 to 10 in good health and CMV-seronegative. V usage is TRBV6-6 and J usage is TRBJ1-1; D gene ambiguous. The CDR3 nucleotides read TGTGCCAGCCGAGTTAGCATGAACACTGAAGCTTTCTTT. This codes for CASRVSMNTEAFF.